The T cell receptor beta chain under discussion was sequenced for a study of Ad26.COV2.S vaccination and SARS-CoV-2 variants. As for treatment: about 20 received Ad26.COV2.S at low or high dose, single or two shots; about 5 received placebo; per-sample allocation not given. The study sampled participants on day 63 after the first vaccine or placebo injection. V gave up 4 bases and J gave up 9 bases; unmatched junction bases: 3. Germline CDR1 reads LNHDA; CDR2 reads SQIVND (reference sequence). This CDR3 spans 12 amino acids. Using immunoSEQ multiplex PCR, the repertoire was profiled, and TCRdb retains in-frame clones only, with some absent. The sample includes 300,000 to 350,000 clones, about 86% seen only once; the top ten take more than 1.5%.

Sequences were derived from peripheral blood, sampled in a trial of Ad26.COV2.S vaccine versus placebo. The V call is TRBV19, the J call TRBJ1-1; 9 bases fit TRBD1. This clonotype originated in a person between 18 and 60 years old who received the Ad26.COV2.S COVID-19 vaccine or a placebo. In nucleotides, the CDR3 is TGTGCCAGTAGTAGGGGACAGGGACAAGCTTTCTTT. It translates to CASSRGQGQAFF.